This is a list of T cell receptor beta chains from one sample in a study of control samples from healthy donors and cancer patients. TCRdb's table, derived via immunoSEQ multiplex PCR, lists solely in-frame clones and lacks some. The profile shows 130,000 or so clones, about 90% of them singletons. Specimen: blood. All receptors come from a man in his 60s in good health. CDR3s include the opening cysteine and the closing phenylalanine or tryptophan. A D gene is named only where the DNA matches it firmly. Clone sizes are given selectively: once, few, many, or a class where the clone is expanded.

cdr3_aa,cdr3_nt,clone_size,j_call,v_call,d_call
CASSQTSGSTDTQYF,TGTGCCAGCAGTCAGACTAGCGGTAGCACAGATACGCAGTATTTT,.,TRBJ2-3,TRBV6-2/TRBV6-3,TRBD2
CASSRISPGQNYGYTF,TGTGCCAGCAGCCGTATCTCACCGGGACAAAACTATGGCTACACCTTC,.,TRBJ1-2,TRBV28,.
CASSPSQAAFYEQYF,TGCGCCAGCAGCCCCTCCCAGGCGGCTTTCTACGAGCAGTACTTC,.,TRBJ2-7,TRBV5-1,.
CASSQGASGGGEQYF,TGTGCCAGCAGCCAAGGGGCTAGCGGGGGGGGCGAGCAGTACTTC,.,TRBJ2-7,TRBV3-1/TRBV3-2,TRBD2
CASSPDRVGGQPQHF,TGTGCCAGCAGTCCCGACAGGGTTGGTGGTCAGCCCCAGCATTTT,once,TRBJ1-5,TRBV27,TRBD1
CASSLDRTSSYEQYF,TGTGCCAGCAGCTTGGACAGGACAAGCTCCTACGAGCAGTACTTC,.,TRBJ2-7,TRBV5-5,.
CASSPGGTYEQYF,TGTGCCAGTAGCCCGGGCGGGACCTACGAGCAGTACTTC,.,TRBJ2-7,TRBV19,.
CASSSTGWAGTDTQYF,TGTGCCAGCAGCTCGACCGGTTGGGCCGGCACAGATACGCAGTATTTT,.,TRBJ2-3,TRBV27,.
CASSVWGGYEQYF,TGTGCCAGCAGTGTGTGGGGGGGCTACGAGCAGTACTTC,.,TRBJ2-7,TRBV28,TRBD2
CASSLALKGYTF,TGTGCCAGCAGCTTAGCACTAAAAGGCTACACCTTC,.,TRBJ1-2,TRBV7-2,.
CASSISGPQANYGYTF,TGTGCCAGTAGTATAAGTGGACCTCAAGCTAACTATGGCTACACCTTC,.,TRBJ1-2,TRBV19,.
CATSRERPYPENIQYF,TGTGCCACCAGCAGAGAACGTCCCTATCCCGAAAACATTCAGTACTTC,.,TRBJ2-4,TRBV15,.
CASSPSGQELEKLFF,TGTGCCAGCTCACCTTCGGGGCAGGAGCTTGAAAAACTGTTTTTT,.,TRBJ1-4,TRBV18,.
CASSPLQANTEAFF,TGTGCCAGCAGCCCACTTCAAGCGAACACTGAAGCTTTCTTT,.,TRBJ1-1,TRBV3-1/TRBV3-2,.
CASSLIGGKSYEQYF,TGTGCCAGCAGCTTAATAGGGGGAAAAAGCTACGAGCAGTACTTC,.,TRBJ2-7,TRBV7-9,.
CASSVKRGGLSGANVLTF,TGTGCCAGCAGTGTGAAGCGGGGGGGCCTCTCTGGGGCCAACGTCCTGACTTTC,once,TRBJ2-6,TRBV6-1,TRBD2
CASRTTADGELFF,TGCGCCAGCAGGACGACAGCGGACGGGGAGCTGTTTTTT,few,TRBJ2-2,TRBV5-1,.
CASSLTGGASGNTIYF,TGCGCCAGCAGCTTAACAGGGGGCGCATCTGGAAACACCATATATTTT,.,TRBJ1-3,TRBV5-1,TRBD1
CASSRGAGDYGYTF,TGTGCCAGCAGCCGAGGCGCAGGGGACTATGGCTACACCTTC,.,TRBJ1-2,TRBV3-1/TRBV3-2,.
CASSSGLAAQETQYF,TGTGCCAGCAGCTCGGGACTAGCGGCCCAAGAGACCCAGTACTTC,.,TRBJ2-5,TRBV11-2,TRBD2
CASSFEGASTDTQYF,TGTGCCAGCAGCTTCGAGGGGGCTAGCACAGATACGCAGTATTTT,.,TRBJ2-3,TRBV5-4,TRBD1
CASSFYYEQYF,TGTGCCAGCAGTTTTTACTACGAGCAGTACTTC,.,TRBJ2-7,TRBV6-5,.
CASSAGQNTGELFF,TGCGCCAGCAGCGCGGGACAGAACACCGGGGAGCTGTTTTTT,.,TRBJ2-2,TRBV5-1,.
CASSRTSGGADTQYF,TGCGCCAGCAGCCGGACTAGCGGGGGCGCAGATACGCAGTATTTT,.,TRBJ2-3,TRBV5-1,TRBD2
CASSLNSALAGNTEAFF,TGTGCCAGCAGCTTAAATTCTGCCCTGGCGGGGAACACTGAAGCTTTCTTT,.,TRBJ1-1,TRBV9,.
CASTPGTGYYGYTF,TGTGCCAGCACCCCCGGGACAGGGTATTATGGCTACACCTTC,once,TRBJ1-2,TRBV3-1/TRBV3-2,TRBD1
CASSSTGDYGYTF,TGTGCCAGCAGTTCTACAGGGGACTATGGCTACACCTTC,.,TRBJ1-2,TRBV6-6,TRBD1
CASSLGPRYRGSTDTQYF,TGTGCCAGCAGCTTAGGGCCACGTTACAGGGGGAGCACAGATACGCAGTATTTT,.,TRBJ2-3,TRBV11-3,TRBD1
CASSLVRLTEAFF,TGTGCCAGCAGCTTAGTCCGACTCACTGAAGCTTTCTTT,.,TRBJ1-1,TRBV7-8,.
CAISERTDLYEQYF,TGTGCCATCAGTGAGAGGACCGATCTGTACGAGCAGTACTTC,.,TRBJ2-7,TRBV10-3,.
CASSLVPDSNQPQHF,TGCGCCAGCAGCTTGGTCCCCGACAGCAATCAGCCCCAGCATTTT,once,TRBJ1-5,TRBV5-1,.
CASSLLAGRTDTQYF,TGTGCCAGCAGCTTGCTAGCGGGCCGCACAGATACGCAGTATTTT,.,TRBJ2-3,TRBV7-3,TRBD2
CASGPAAGGYTF,TGTGCCAGCGGACCAGCGGCGGGGGGCTACACCTTC,few,TRBJ1-2,TRBV2,.
CAISERDRGNNEQYF,TGTGCCATCAGTGAGAGGGACAGGGGGAACAACGAGCAGTACTTC,.,TRBJ2-7,TRBV10-3,TRBD1
CASSIAGTGSGDTQYF,TGTGCCAGTAGTATTGCTGGGACAGGGTCGGGAGATACGCAGTATTTT,.,TRBJ2-3,TRBV19,TRBD1
CASSKTDEGLTYEQYF,TGTGCCAGCAGCAAGACGGACGAGGGATTAACCTACGAGCAGTACTTC,.,TRBJ2-7,TRBV7-8,.
CASRDSSKNSPLHF,TGTGCCAGCAGGGATTCGTCCAAAAATTCACCCCTCCACTTT,few,TRBJ1-6,TRBV6-4,.
CASSLLAAGWVETQYF,TGTGCCAGCAGTTTATTGGCAGCTGGGTGGGTAGAGACCCAGTACTTC,.,TRBJ2-5,TRBV27,.
CATRGTGTTEAFF,TGTGCCACCAGAGGGACAGGGACCACTGAAGCTTTCTTT,.,TRBJ1-1,TRBV19,TRBD1
CASSFFPGSSNQPQHF,TGTGCCAGCAGCTTTTTTCCGGGTTCCAGCAATCAGCCCCAGCATTTT,once,TRBJ1-5,TRBV5-5,.
CSVDSGQLSIYGYTF,TGCAGCGTTGATTCTGGACAGCTATCAATCTATGGCTACACCTTC,.,TRBJ1-2,TRBV29-1,.
CASSALGQGWAGANVLTF,TGTGCCAGCAGTGCCCTGGGACAGGGATGGGCTGGGGCCAACGTCCTGACTTTC,once,TRBJ2-6,TRBV28,TRBD1